The source of this T cell receptor beta chain is a study of blood T cell repertoires in COVID-19. Study-wide background: Italy, Spain and the United States were the sources of the convalescent and acute COVID-19 samples. Nucleic acid was either cDNA or gDNA, and it came from T cells, B-cell-depleted T cells, or PBMCs.

Looked up from germline, CDR1 is SGHAT and CDR2 is FQNNGV. The CDR3 length is 15 residues. V lost 8 bases to trimming and J lost 1 base; unmatched junction nucleotides: 7. TCRdb's table, derived via immunoSEQ multiplex PCR, lists solely in-frame clones and lacks some. The table lists roughly 87,000 clones, more than 70% of them singletons, with under 0.6% in the top ten. This clonotype was obtained from a man in his sixties with acute or convalescent COVID-19. The rearrangement uses TRBV11-2 and TRBJ2-3; 9 bases fit TRBD2. The sample taken for sequencing was peripheral blood. CDR3 nucleotides: TGTGCCAGCTCAGTCCAGCGGGGGGGCACAGATACGCAGTATTTT. Its protein is CASSVQRGGTDTQYF.